This entry lists 10 T cell receptor beta chains sequenced from one sample in a study of blood T cell repertoires in COVID-19. Clones were sequenced by immunoSEQ multiplex PCR, and TCRdb holds only the in-frame ones, with some missing. The sample has fewer than 25,000 clones; about nine tenths are singletons. The specimen sequenced was peripheral blood. The receptor source for this set is a human donor with active COVID-19. The donor label of this sample is uncertain.

This chain connects TRBV6-6 to TRBJ2-1; possible D gene TRBD2, 5 bases. CDR1 and CDR2 from the germline V gene are MNHNY and SVGAGI (reference sequence). The CDR3 runs to 15 residues. V was clipped by 4 bases and J by 6 bases, with 16 bases between them. The CDR3 loop reads CASSSTPGRGNEQFF. In DNA form, the CDR3 reads TGTGCCAGCAGTTCCACCCCGGGCCGGGGCAATGAGCAGTTCTTC.

The CDR3: CASSPGQGGSTDTQYF. The CDR3 DNA sequence: TGCGCCAGCAGCCCAGGACAGGGCGGAAGCACAGATACGCAGTATTTT. The rearrangement joins TRBV4-3 to TRBJ2-3; TRBD1 matches 8 bases. Germline-derived CDR1 and CDR2 are LGHNA and YSLEER. Unmatched junction bases numbered 6, after V lost 4 bases and J lost 0 bases. The CDR3 is 16 amino acids.

The CDR3 DNA is TGTGCCAGCAGTATAGGAGGCGGTGAGCAGTTCTTC. Its translation is CASSIGGGEQFF. The gene calls are TRBV2 and TRBJ2-1; D possibly corresponds to TRBD2 (5 bases). V lost 5 bases, J lost 9 bases, and 11 bases lay in between. Germline V gene lookup returns CDR1 SNHLY and CDR2 FYNNEI. The CDR3 contains 12 residues.

This sequence joins TRBV27 and TRBJ1-4; TRBD1 aligns across 9 bases. V lost 4 bases and J lost 3; bases outside the gene matches: 3. Germline V lookup: CDR1 MNHEY, CDR2 SMNVEV (reference sequence). This CDR3 is 15 amino acids long. For the CDR3, the DNA is TGTGCCAGCAGTTGGACAGGGGTTTCTAATGAAAAACTGTTTTTT. This codes for CASSWTGVSNEKLFF.

V is TRBV9 and J is TRBJ2-7; 10 bases match TRBD1. Germline V gene data show CDR1 as SGDLS and CDR2 as YYNGEE. V lost 2 bases and J lost 7; bases outside the gene matches: 9. The CDR3 length is 15 residues. The DNA for the CDR3 is TGTGCCAGCAGCGTGTTACCGGGACAGGGGAGGGAGCAGTACTTC. This sequence encodes CASSVLPGQGREQYF.

This chain joins TRBV11-2 and TRBJ1-4, with 9 nucleotides matching TRBD1. J lost 3 bases, V lost 5 bases, and 7 bases had no gene match. From germline, CDR1 is SGHAT and CDR2 FQNNGV. CDR3 length: 16 amino acids. The CDR3 sequence: CASSLTGGAPNEKLFF. The CDR3 DNA reads as TGTGCCAGCAGCCTGACAGGGGGGGCCCCTAATGAAAAACTGTTTTTT.

The chain joins TRBV6-4 to TRBJ1-1; possibly TRBD1 for D (5 bases). CDR3 length equals 14 residues. The V gene lost 7 bases and the J gene lost 2 bases, with 14 bases spanning the gap. The germline V gene encodes CDR1 MRHNA and CDR2 SNTAGT. The CDR3 DNA sequence: TGTGCCAGCACCCCGGGGGGGGTAAACACTGAAGCTTTCTTT. This encodes CASTPGGVNTEAFF.

The genes are TRBV7-3 and TRBJ2-3, with a possible D match to TRBD2 (6 bases). V gave up 4 bases and J gave up 0 bases, with 11 bases separating them. The CDR3 sequence is 15 residues long. CDR1 is SGHTA, CDR2 FQGTGA, per germline. CDR3 coding DNA: TGTGCCAGCAGCTCGGAGGGGTGGAGCACAGATACGCAGTATTTT. Its translation: CASSSEGWSTDTQYF.

This clone came up once. The chain recombines TRBV11-2 with TRBJ2-7, with 10 bases matching TRBD2. V dropped 5 bases and J dropped 4; count of bases not matched to a gene: 8. This CDR3 region has 15 residues. Germline lookup yields CDR1 SGHAT and CDR2 FQNNGV. CDR3 region: CASSTGASGGYEQYF. DNA of the CDR3: TGTGCCAGCAGCACCGGGGCTAGCGGGGGATACGAGCAGTACTTC.

The chain uses TRBV27 and TRBJ2-7; D is possibly TRBD2 (6 bases). V was cut by 0 bases and J by 9 bases, with 15 bases left in between. This CDR3 is 14 amino acids long. Germline V gene data show CDR1 as MNHEY and CDR2 as SMNVEV (reference sequence). The CDR3 nucleotides are TGTGCCAGCAGTTTATCGGACGGAGGGGCTGGGCAGTACTTC. Translated: CASSLSDGGAGQYF.